This T cell receptor beta chain originates from a study of blood T cell repertoires in COVID-19. On the study more broadly: Material from acute and convalescent COVID-19 was sourced from the United States, Italy and Spain. PBMCs, B-cell-depleted T cells, or T cells provided the cDNA or gDNA that made up the material.

Per germline, CDR1 SGHKS and CDR2 YYEKEE (reference sequence). The CDR3 runs to 15 residues. After removal of 5 bases from V and 0 bases from J, the junction contained 5 bases not matched to a gene. How the authors handled the data: By means of reference gene primer amplification, nucleated cell counts were estimated. Repertoires were generated with immunoSEQ multiplex PCR, while TCRdb's copy carries only in-frame clones and drops some. That table is the source of V, J and clone size, and D and trimming were worked out from the DNA. The sample consists of about 310,000 clones, roughly 91% of them appearing once.

Sequencing was carried out using peripheral blood. The chain carries TRBV5-5 and TRBJ2-1; TRBD1 agrees at 7 bases. This TCR was sampled from a man aged 50-60 years with active or convalescent COVID-19. Written as DNA, the CDR3 is TGTGCCAGCAGGAAGACAGGGAGCTCCTACAATGAGCAGTTCTTC. It codes for CASRKTGSSYNEQFF.